The source of this T cell receptor (beta chain) is a study of Ad26.COV2.S vaccination and SARS-CoV-2 variants. Libraries were prepared by immunoSEQ multiplex PCR; TCRdb keeps only in-frame clonotypes and omits some of them. Of 350,000 to 400,000 clones in the sample, more than 85% are singletons; the top ten hold around 3.4%. This clone was recorded once. The antigen is not known. Study-level results: In vaccinated individuals, spike-specific CD8+ and CD4+ T cell responses reportedly displayed substantial breadth.

Specified treatment: 15 to 20 received Ad26.COV2.S at low or high dose, single or two shots; 5 received placebo; per-sample allocation not given. Day 63 after the first injection of vaccine or placebo was the sampling time. This CDR3 has 15 amino acids. Trimming pared 4 bases from V and 2 bases from J, leaving 15 bases between. Germline CDR1 and CDR2: SGHKS and YYEKEE (reference sequence). The TCR was taken from a person aged 18-65 years who received the Ad26.COV2.S COVID-19 vaccine or a placebo. V and J are TRBV5-5 and TRBJ1-2, with D perhaps matching TRBD1 (6 bases). Sequenced material: peripheral blood, taken in a trial of Ad26.COV2.S vaccine versus placebo. DNA of the CDR3: TGTGCCAGCAGCGCTGTTGACAGGAAGAACTATGGCTACACCTTC. It yields the protein CASSAVDRKNYGYTF.